This TCR beta chain was profiled in a study of neurological immune-mediated disorders (dated by TCRdb to between 2017 and 2020). About the full investigation: Of the approximately 34 multiple sclerosis patients, approximately 30 had relapsing-remitting MS and 3 had secondary progressive MS. The cohort included approximately 70 subjects: some 14 with HAM/TSP, some 35 with multiple sclerosis, and around 20 healthy controls. The approximately 100 TCR-beta libraries included longitudinal samples, technical triplicates and paired sorted CD4+ and CD8+ T-cell subsets alongside PBMC samples. Using UMI-based sequencing, the study compared peripheral blood TCR-beta repertoires from patients with HTLV-I-associated myelopathy (HAM/TSP), patients with multiple sclerosis, and healthy controls. What the authors observed across the whole study: Expanded clones from different subjects shared no identical CDR3 amino acid sequences, which suggests that TCR-beta repertoires were private in all groups. The MS cluster was not associated with any clinical or MRI features, and the authors stated that larger cohorts are needed. Repertoires from 18 of 34 MS patients were grouped by phylogenetic analysis into a cluster of related CDR3 sequences, suggesting a possible repertoire-level signature. TCR clonal expansion was greatest in HAM/TSP patients and smallest in MS patients, who ranked below even healthy controls.

The V end loses 1 base and the J end loses 2 bases, and a stretch of 11 bases separates them. Counted from cysteine to phenylalanine, this CDR3 has 15 amino acids. Only the CDR3 part of the read is kept: 45 bases, read in frame from the first base. Reading the germline V gene (reference sequence) gives CDR1 MNHEY and CDR2 SMNVEV. This clonotype was recorded at least ten times. It lacks a known antigen. Qualities for individual bases were not recorded, and no much larger clone is one base off. cDNA was synthesized by template-switch 5'RACE using a primer carrying a 10-nucleotide random unique molecular identifier by which each TCR transcript was tagged. Every sequencing run yielded over 200 million TCR-beta sequences covering 15-18 subjects. The RNeasy kit was used for extraction of total RNA. The KAPA Real-time Library Amplification kit was used to amplify TCR-beta VDJ regions with primers targeting the TCR constant region and the 5'RACE anchor. Sample indexes and Illumina adaptors were added in a first PCR, after which library yield was increased in a second PCR. The roughly 650 bp TCR product was size-selected on a 2% E-gel SizeSelection system after Ampure bead purification. Library quality was checked on a Bioanalyzer, concentration was measured with Qubit, and libraries were quantified with the Kapa Library Quantification kit before pooling. An Illumina HiSeq 2500 sequenced the libraries paired-end 2 x 150 bp. To increase sequence diversity, roughly 24-31% phiX was spiked into each library pool. The source study handled its data this way. The quality-filtered reads were processed with the UMI-based MiGEC pipeline, whose error correction step removed more than 80% of the raw TCR sequences. VDJ genes were aligned to IMGT germline references, and clonotypes were defined by unique CDR3 amino acid sequence plus V-J genes. Clonal expansion, Shannon diversity, and CDR3 relatedness (CalcPairwiseDistances, ClusterSamples) were evaluated with VDJtools, and phylogenetic trees were built with CLCbio workbench. Using coefficient-of-variation modelling across technical triplicates, the study counted a clone as expanded if it had at least 8 unique UMIs. The public reads were reprocessed in TCRdb via fastp at Q25 and MiXCR, keeping in-frame beta chains. Records with the same CDR3 protein are collapsed into one entry carrying the most frequent genes and DNA. The V and J calls and clone size are TCRdb's, not the authors'. The sample includes more than 75,000 distinct CDR3 sequences, with around 3.5% observed a single time. Around 2.7% of the sample goes to the ten largest clones.

For unsorted PBMC libraries, 2 million PBMCs were used after storage in RNAlater at -80 degrees C until RNA extraction. Multiple sclerosis patients were enrolled in a US clinical protocol under which disease progression was evaluated by magnetic resonance imaging. Peripheral blood was subjected to Ficoll-Hypaque density gradient centrifugation to isolate PBMCs, which were then cryopreserved in liquid nitrogen. The chain uses TRBV27 and TRBJ2-5, with no D gene named confidently. The specimen sequenced was PBMCs. The receptor was derived from a woman aged 45-60 years with multiple sclerosis. CDR3 region: CASSLFRGGQETQYF. The nucleotides are TGTGCCAGCAGTTTATTTCGTGGCGGACAAGAGACCCAGTACTTC.